This T cell receptor (beta chain) was recorded in a study of blood T cell repertoires in COVID-19. Looked up from germline, CDR1 is SGHAT and CDR2 is FQNNGV. Trimming removed 1 base from V and 1 base from J; junction bases left unmatched: 10. The CDR3 contains 18 residues. Cohorts were based on clinical histories the participants reported. A PCR-confirmed or clinician-diagnosed COVID-19 case had contacted exposed participants within 2 weeks of entry. Original processing methods: Researchers report that nucleated cell counts were estimated from reference gene primer amplification. Only in-frame clones appear in the TCRdb table, and some are missing; sequencing was by immunoSEQ multiplex PCR. Clone size and the V and J calls come from that table; the DNA yielded D and trimming. Of some 240,000 clones in the sample, around nine tenths were seen once.

The chain uses TRBV11-2 and TRBJ2-7, with 10 bases matching TRBD2. The sequencing input was PBMCs or T cells enriched from blood (not recorded which). This clonotype was sampled from a woman between 40 and 50 years old who had been exposed to COVID-19. CDR3 sequence: CASSLADLSGGISYEQYF. Here the CDR3 DNA reads TGTGCCAGCAGCTTAGCCGACCTTAGCGGGGGGATTTCCTACGAGCAGTACTTC.